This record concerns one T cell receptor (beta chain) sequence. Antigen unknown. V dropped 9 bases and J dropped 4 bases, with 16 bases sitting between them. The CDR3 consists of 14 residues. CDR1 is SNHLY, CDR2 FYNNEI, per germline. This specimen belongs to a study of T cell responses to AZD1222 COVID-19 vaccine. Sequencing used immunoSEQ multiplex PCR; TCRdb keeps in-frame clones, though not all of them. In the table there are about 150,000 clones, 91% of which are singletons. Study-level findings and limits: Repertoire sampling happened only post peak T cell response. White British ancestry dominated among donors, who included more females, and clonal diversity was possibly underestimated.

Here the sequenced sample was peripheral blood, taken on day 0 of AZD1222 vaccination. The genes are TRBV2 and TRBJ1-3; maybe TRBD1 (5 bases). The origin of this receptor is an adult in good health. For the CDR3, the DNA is TGTGCCAGGGGGCAGGCCCAAAGGGGAAACACCATATATTTT. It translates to CARGQAQRGNTIYF.